A selection of T cell receptor beta chains follows, all from one sample in a study of T cell repertoires in cytomegalovirus infection. These receptors have no known antigen. Each CDR3 protein is one row after TCRdb ran MiXCR on the reads. In the table there are 650,000 to 900,000 distinct CDR3 sequences, 30% to 35% of which are singletons. This material consisted of cultured CD8+ T cells from PBMCs, taken from culture after CMV antigen stimulation. Receptors were obtained from a human donor in good health (CMV status not recorded). Some clones in this sample may be carry-over from other donors' samples. CDR3s include the opening cysteine and the closing phenylalanine or tryptophan. A D gene is named only where the DNA matches it firmly. Only part of the rows carry a size: once, few, many, or a class if the clone is expanded.

D: .
size: few
J: TRBJ2-7
V: TRBV6-1
CDR3: CASSLTGTLVYEQYF
DNA: TGTGCCAGCAGTCTGACCGGGACACTCGTCTACGAGCAGTACTTC

D: TRBD1
size: .
J: TRBJ1-5
V: TRBV12-5
CDR3: CASGWTGDSNQPQHF
DNA: TGTGCTAGTGGATGGACAGGGGATAGCAATCAGCCCCAGCATTTT

D: .
size: few
J: TRBJ2-3
V: TRBV28
CDR3: CASSLFVGGQSTDTQYF
DNA: TGTGCCAGCAGTTTGTTCGTGGGAGGACAGAGCACAGATACGCAGTATTTT

D: TRBD1
size: few
J: TRBJ2-7
V: TRBV7-9
CDR3: CASSGEGSLGTGDYEQYF
DNA: TGTGCCAGCAGCGGGGAGGGTTCCCTCGGGACAGGGGACTACGAGCAGTACTTC

D: .
size: .
J: TRBJ2-6
V: TRBV12-3/TRBV12-4
CDR3: CASSPQHSGANVLTF
DNA: TGTGCCAGCAGTCCACAGCACTCTGGGGCCAACGTCCTGACTTTC

D: .
size: .
J: TRBJ2-5
V: TRBV28
CDR3: CASNPWGDQETQYF
DNA: TGTGCCAGCAACCCGTGGGGGGACCAAGAGACCCAGTACTTC

D: TRBD1
size: few
J: TRBJ1-5
V: TRBV27
CDR3: CASSSGQGAYQPQHF
DNA: TGTGCCAGCAGTTCGGGACAGGGGGCATATCAGCCCCAGCATTTT

D: TRBD2
size: few
J: TRBJ2-1
V: TRBV7-9
CDR3: CASRYSSSGVYNEQFF
DNA: TGTGCCAGCAGATATTCCTCTAGCGGGGTCTACAATGAGCAGTTCTTC

D: TRBD2
size: many
J: TRBJ2-1
V: TRBV7-2
CDR3: CASSFGRSGGSDPYNEQFF
DNA: TGTGCCAGCAGCTTCGGGAGGAGCGGGGGGTCCGATCCCTACAATGAGCAGTTCTTC

D: .
size: few
J: TRBJ2-3
V: TRBV28
CDR3: CASSLEVVGTDTQYF
DNA: TGTGCCAGCAGTTTGGAGGTCGTGGGCACAGATACGCAGTATTTT

D: TRBD1
size: .
J: TRBJ1-5
V: TRBV10-3
CDR3: CAISPRGQEGNQPQHF
DNA: TGTGCCATCAGTCCGAGGGGACAGGAGGGCAATCAGCCCCAGCATTTT

D: .
size: .
J: TRBJ2-5
V: TRBV27
CDR3: CASSLGPATRETQYF
DNA: TGTGCCAGCAGTCTGGGTCCAGCGACCAGGGAGACCCAGTACTTC

D: TRBD1
size: few
J: TRBJ2-3
V: TRBV4-2
CDR3: CASSQVTQGALSTDTQYF
DNA: TGTGCCAGCAGCCAAGTAACGCAGGGGGCGCTTAGCACAGATACGCAGTATTTT

D: TRBD1
size: .
J: TRBJ1-4
V: TRBV27
CDR3: CASRPTGGVEKLFF
DNA: TGTGCCAGCAGGCCTACAGGGGGGGTTGAAAAACTGTTTTTT

D: .
size: .
J: TRBJ1-1
V: TRBV6-2/TRBV6-3
CDR3: CASSTPPGVTGTEAFF
DNA: TGTGCCAGCAGTACACCCCCTGGGGTGACGGGCACTGAAGCTTTCTTT

D: .
size: many
J: TRBJ1-1
V: TRBV7-2
CDR3: CASSHSLLAGIDTEAFF
DNA: TGTGCCAGCAGCCACTCACTATTAGCGGGGATTGACACTGAAGCTTTCTTT

D: TRBD1
size: many
J: TRBJ2-1
V: TRBV7-6
CDR3: CASMDRGYNEQFF
DNA: TGTGCCAGTATGGACAGGGGCTACAATGAGCAGTTCTTC

D: .
size: .
J: TRBJ2-2
V: TRBV19
CDR3: CASSISHYTGELFF
DNA: TGTGCCAGTAGTATTTCCCACTACACCGGGGAGCTGTTTTTT

D: .
size: many
J: TRBJ1-1
V: TRBV19
CDR3: CASSILTGTEAFF
DNA: TGTGCCAGTAGTATTCTAACAGGGACTGAAGCTTTCTTT

D: .
size: few
J: TRBJ1-1
V: TRBV4-2
CDR3: CASSQVGGLNTEAFF
DNA: TGTGCCAGCAGCCAAGTGGGAGGATTGAACACTGAAGCTTTCTTT

D: .
size: few
J: TRBJ1-1
V: TRBV9
CDR3: CASSPDLGNTEAFF
DNA: TGTGCCAGCAGCCCCGATCTAGGCAACACTGAAGCTTTCTTT

D: TRBD1
size: .
J: TRBJ1-2
V: TRBV7-2
CDR3: CASSAPGQLYGYTF
DNA: TGTGCCAGCAGCGCCCCGGGACAGCTCTATGGCTACACCTTC